The 18 T cell receptor beta chains in this list originate from one sample, sequenced in a study of T-cell memory formation after mild COVID-19. TCRdb re-derived calls from the 5' RACE reads in MiXCR, one entry per CDR3 protein. The sample yields about 540,000 distinct CDR3 sequences, roughly 20% seen once. The sequencing input was PBMCs or a T cell subset sorted from them (not recorded which). The source is an adult woman who had mild COVID-19 (a few samples of this study predate the infection). Cell type and time point are not known.

J is TRBJ1-5 and V is TRBV20-1; 9 nucleotides match TRBD1. Germline-derived CDR1 and CDR2 are DFQATT and SNEGSKA (reference sequence). The length of the CDR3 is 14 residues. Trimming at V came to 4 bases and at J to 3 bases, leaving 4 bases not matched to a gene. The CDR3 spells CSATRTGVNQPQHF. The DNA of the CDR3 is TGCAGTGCTACTCGGACAGGGGTCAATCAGCCCCAGCATTTT.

This clonotype was observed a few times. The gene calls are TRBV20-1 and TRBJ1-1; 7 bases are a match to TRBD1. The CDR3 runs to 14 residues. Germline CDR1 reads DFQATT; CDR2 reads SNEGSKA (reference sequence). V dropped 3 bases and J dropped 5; count of bases not matched to a gene: 9. DNA of the CDR3: TGCAGTGCTAGGGAGACAGGGATGTGGACTGAAGCTTTCTTT. Its protein product is CSARETGMWTEAFF.

In this sample, this clonotype turned up a few times. The chain employs TRBV7-8 and TRBJ2-1, with 14 bases that match TRBD2. Trimming took 5 bases from V and 7 from J; bases not matched to a gene: 13. This CDR3 is 18 amino acids long. Looked up from germline, CDR1 is SGHVS and CDR2 is FQNEAQ. The DNA of the CDR3 is TGTGCCAGCAGCCTCGGGACTAGCGGGAGTGCCTACTTTAATGAGCAGTTCTTC. It encodes CASSLGTSGSAYFNEQFF.

This clonotype was seen a handful of times. The V gene is TRBV9, the J gene TRBJ1-5; TRBD1 matches 8 bases. The junction had 5 bases not matched to a gene; V was cut back by 0 bases and J by 6 bases. This CDR3 comprises 15 residues. CDR1 and CDR2 (germline): SGDLS, YYNGEE. CDR3 protein: CASSVGAGGRQPQHF. The CDR3 coding sequence is TGTGCCAGCAGCGTAGGGGCAGGGGGCCGTCAGCCCCAGCATTTT.

This chain uses TRBV7-6 with TRBJ2-1; the D is unclear. Trimming took 1 base from V and 9 from J, leaving 13 bases between them. CDR3 size: 14 residues. Germline CDR1 and CDR2: SGHVS and FNYEAQ. The CDR3 bases are TGTGCCAGCAGCTTAGTGTGGGAATCCAGTGAGCAGTTCTTC. The encoded protein is CASSLVWESSEQFF.

The chain recombines TRBV30 with TRBJ2-1, with TRBD2 matching 11 bases. The CDR3 covers 12 residues. V lost 7 bases, J lost 5 bases, and 1 base stayed unmatched. Germline CDR1 is GTSNPN and CDR2 is SVGIG (reference sequence). The CDR3 region has the DNA TGTGCCTCGGGACTAGCGGACAATGAGCAGTTCTTC. This codes for CASGLADNEQFF.

In this sample, this clonotype turned up a few times. The genes are TRBV3-1 and TRBJ2-7, with 7 bases that match TRBD1. Germline CDR1 reads LGHDT; CDR2 reads YNNKEL (reference sequence). The CDR3 totals 12 residues. J gave up 6 bases and V 4 bases, and 3 bases lay outside the gene matches. The CDR3 bases are TGTGCCAGCAGCCTTCACAGGGGCGAGCAGTACTTC. Translation gives CASSLHRGEQYF.

The chain recombines TRBV11-2 with TRBJ1-4, with D perhaps matching TRBD1 (6 bases). V gave up 5 bases and J gave up 5 bases, with 12 bases separating them. The CDR3 loop spans 14 amino acids. Germline V gives CDR1 SGHAT, CDR2 FQNNGV. DNA of the CDR3: TGTGCCAGCAGCACAGGGAGCCTAAATGAAAAACTGTTTTTT. Residues: CASSTGSLNEKLFF.

This sequence joins TRBV20-1 and TRBJ2-1; perhaps TRBD2 as D (6 bases). V lost 3 bases and J lost 0, with 15 bases in between. The CDR3 has 16 amino acids. Germline V gene lookup returns CDR1 DFQATT and CDR2 SNEGSKA (reference sequence). Written as DNA, the CDR3 is TGCAGTGCTAGGACTGGGCTAGCGAGCTCCTACAATGAGCAGTTCTTC. It translates to CSARTGLASSYNEQFF.

The genes are TRBV7-3 and TRBJ2-7; no clear D. The CDR3 length is 13 residues. Germline V CDR1 and CDR2: SGHTA, FQGTGA. V was clipped by 0 bases and J by 6 bases, with 9 bases between them. The CDR3 nucleotides read TGTGCCAGCAGCTTAACGGATGGCTCCGAGCAGTACTTC. It specifies CASSLTDGSEQYF.

This clonotype was seen a few times. The chain recombines TRBV27 with TRBJ1-5; D is possibly TRBD1 (6 bases). V was shortened by 3 bases and J by 4 bases, with 7 bases between the two germline ends. In germline, CDR1 is MNHEY, CDR2 SMNVEV (reference sequence). CDR3 size: 13 residues. The CDR3 here is CASSFDRNQPQHF. The CDR3 DNA sequence: TGTGCCAGCAGTTTCGACAGGAATCAGCCCCAGCATTTT.

This clonotype was observed once. The chain is built from TRBV18 and TRBJ2-5, with no clear D. V lost 2 bases, J lost 5 bases, and 6 bases lay in between. The germline CDR1 and CDR2 sequences are KGHSH and LQKENI. CDR3 size: 12 residues. CDR3 amino acids: CASSPWAETQYF. The CDR3 DNA follows: TGTGCCAGCTCACCATGGGCCGAGACCCAGTACTTC.

The table lists this clonotype with a few counts. This chain links TRBV6-6 with TRBJ2-3, with D unresolved. Trimming removed 2 bases from V and 4 bases from J, with 13 bases in between. Germline CDR1 MNHNY, CDR2 SVGAGI (reference sequence). The CDR3 length is 15 residues. Here the CDR3 reads CASSYEFGSADTQYF. CDR3 nucleotide sequence: TGTGCCAGCAGTTACGAATTCGGTTCGGCAGATACGCAGTATTTT.

This clonotype occurred a few times. The chain recombines TRBV18 with TRBJ2-3; weak D call: TRBD1 (6 bases). Germline V gives CDR1 KGHSH, CDR2 LQKENI. The CDR3 runs 14 residues. Trimming took 3 bases from V and 2 from J, leaving 9 bases between them. For the CDR3, the DNA is TGTGCCAGCTCACCTGACAGGACCACAGATACGCAGTATTTT. Its protein is CASSPDRTTDTQYF.

This clonotype showed up just a few times. The rearrangement joins TRBV29-1 to TRBJ1-1; weak D call: TRBD1 (6 bases). The CDR3 is 13 amino acids. V gave up 7 bases and J gave up 4 bases, with 16 bases separating them. Germline CDR1 SQVTM, CDR2 ANQGSEA. The CDR3, as DNA: TGCAGCGCCACCGACAGGTTCGCCACTGAAGCTTTCTTT. Its translation: CSATDRFATEAFF.

This clonotype has only one observation. The rearrangement links TRBV25-1 to TRBJ2-1, with no clear D. This CDR3 comprises 10 residues. Germline V CDR1 and CDR2: MGHDK, SYGVNS. V was clipped by 9 bases and J by 10 bases, with 10 bases between them. CDR3 in amino acids: CASGTPEQFF. For the CDR3, the DNA is TGTGCCAGTGGAACTCCGGAGCAGTTCTTC.

The gene calls are TRBV5-1 and TRBJ1-1; unclear D gene. Germline CDR1 is SGHRS and CDR2 is YFSETQ. The CDR3 covers 12 residues. Trimming shortened V by 1 base and J by 6 bases, and 7 bases separated the two germline ends. DNA for the CDR3: TGCGCCAGCAGCTTGTCGGGAGCTGAAGCTTTCTTT. This sequence encodes CASSLSGAEAFF.

V is TRBV27 and J is TRBJ2-2; 8 nucleotides line up with TRBD1. CDR3 size: 19 residues. V was pared by 3 bases and J by 8 bases, with 20 bases of the junction left unmatched. Germline CDR1 is MNHEY and CDR2 is SMNVEV (reference sequence). CDR3 sequence (DNA): TGTGCCAGCAGTTTGAATCGGCCACCCGGACAGGGAGTTAGGGGGGAGCTGTTTTTT. Amino acid sequence: CASSLNRPPGQGVRGELFF.